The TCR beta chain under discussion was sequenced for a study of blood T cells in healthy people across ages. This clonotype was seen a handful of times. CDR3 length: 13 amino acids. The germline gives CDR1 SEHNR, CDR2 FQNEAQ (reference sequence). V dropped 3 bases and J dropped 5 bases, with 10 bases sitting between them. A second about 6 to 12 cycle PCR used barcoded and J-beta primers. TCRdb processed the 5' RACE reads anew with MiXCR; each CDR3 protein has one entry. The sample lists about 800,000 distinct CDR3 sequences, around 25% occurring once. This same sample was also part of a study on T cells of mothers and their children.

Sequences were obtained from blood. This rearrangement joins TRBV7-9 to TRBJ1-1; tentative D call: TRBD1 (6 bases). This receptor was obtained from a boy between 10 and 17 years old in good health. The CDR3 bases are TGTGCCAGCAGCTTCCTGCAGGGGACTGAAGCTTTCTTT. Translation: CASSFLQGTEAFF.